A selection of T cell receptor beta chains follows, all from one sample in a study of cytomegalovirus exposure and HLA in healthy donors. Sequenced by immunoSEQ multiplex PCR; TCRdb stores in-frame clones only, minus some. The table shows tens of thousands of clones, with 60% to 85% occurring only once. The sequencing input was PBMCs. Receptors were obtained from a male donor in good health and CMV-seropositive. The conserved cysteine and the conserved F or W are not part of the CDR3 here. The order of the fields is V gene, CDR3 length, CDR3 protein.

TRBV19 11 ASSMIGTGGYT
TRBV6-5 11 ASSWQGADTQY
TRBV5-1 13 ASTPRGAGVETQY
TRBV5-1 16 ASSLGLAGIVPQGEQY
TRBV28 12 ASSFRGSNTEAF
TRBV30 6 AWEFGG
TRBV28 12 ASKSGTSTDTQY
TRBV6-5 12 ASSYEAGNNEQF
TRBV19 12 ASSPGQASYEQY
TRBV27 12 ASSPDGQSREQY
TRBV4-1 13 ASSLPGTGSYEQY
TRBV28 9 ASTSNEKLF
TRBV4-2 11 ASSQLQGNEQF
TRBV5-1 15 ASSSIGQELYNYGYT
TRBV5-4 11 ASSPGGGETQY
TRBV5-4 12 ASSPTGSLAEAF
TRBV5-1 17 ASSLAGGQANYSGNTIY
TRBV5-1 12 ASSPTGEHQPQH
TRBV7-9 13 ASSERRDSYNEQF
TRBV7-6 14 ASSSSPLTAGNTIY
TRBV19 9 ASSQGLEQY
TRBV7-9 10 ASSGSSWEQY
TRBV27 12 ASSSSGEAYGYT
TRBV4-1 16 ASSQRAGTGNSAYEQY
TRBV5-8 13 ASSPWTGGSTEAF